This T cell receptor beta chain was recovered during a study of blood T cell repertoires in COVID-19. For the study at large: Samples taken during acute and convalescent COVID-19 were collected in the United States, Italy and Spain.

Clones were read by immunoSEQ multiplex PCR, and TCRdb kept only the in-frame ones, dropping some. The data contain a few hundred thousand clones, around nine tenths of them seen just once; the ten biggest clones take up approximately 1%. Sequenced: PBMCs or T cells enriched from blood (not recorded which). This clonotype was sampled from a woman aged 25 to 45 who had been exposed to COVID-19.

The CDR3 is CASSSRGLDEQFF. The CDR3 DNA reads as TGTGCCAGCAGTTCCAGGGGGCTGGATGAGCAGTTCTTC. The genes are TRBV3-1 (or the pseudogene TRBV3-2) and TRBJ2-1, with TRBD1 matching 8 bases. Germline CDR1 LGHDT, CDR2 YNNKEL (reference sequence). V trimming: 6 bases; J trimming: 8 bases; junction bases outside the gene matches: 6. This CDR3 region has 13 residues.